This is a list of T cell receptor beta chains from one sample in a study of beta chain features in type 1 diabetes. Clones were read by immunoSEQ multiplex PCR, and TCRdb kept only the in-frame ones, dropping some. Counted here are around 330,000 clones, approximately 10% occurring once; the ten biggest clones make up roughly 0.016%. Material for sequencing was naive CD4+ T cells from blood. Source of these receptors: a woman younger than 45 in good health. Both conserved end residues are part of each CDR3. Each record gives: clone size, V gene, J gene, D gene, CDR3 DNA, CDR3 protein. A D gene is named only where the DNA matches it firmly. Clone size is not always given. Where it is, it says once, few, many or a class for expanded clones.

few	TRBV5-6	TRBJ2-7	TRBD1	TGTGCCAGCAGCGTACAGGGGGTCGGGTACGAGCAGTACTTC	CASSVQGVGYEQYF
few	TRBV7-9	TRBJ2-7	TRBD2	TGTGCCAGCAGCCGCCGGACTAGCGGGATGTACGAGCAGTACTTC	CASSRRTSGMYEQYF
few	TRBV18	TRBJ2-7	TRBD1	TGTGCCAGCTCACCACTCGGGACAGGGGCCTACGAGCAGTACTTC	CASSPLGTGAYEQYF
few	TRBV6-1	TRBJ2-4	TRBD1	TGTGCCAGCAGTGACCCGGGACAGATAGCCAAAAACATTCAGTACTTC	CASSDPGQIAKNIQYF
few	TRBV18	TRBJ2-1	NA	TGTGCCAGCTCACCGACTCCCTCCGGGGTTGCACACAATGAGCAGTTCTTC	CASSPTPSGVAHNEQFF
few	TRBV28	TRBJ2-1	NA	TGTGCCAGCAGGCTAACAGGGCCCGGTCACAATGAGCAGTTCTTC	CASRLTGPGHNEQFF
NA	TRBV15	TRBJ2-5	NA	TGTGCCACCAGCAGAGAGAGTGGATTAGCGACACAAGAGACCCAGTACTTC	CATSRESGLATQETQYF
few	TRBV2	TRBJ2-5	TRBD1	TGTGCCAGCGGGGGACAGGGTTCGAGGGAGACCCAGTACTTC	CASGGQGSRETQYF
few	TRBV11-2	TRBJ2-7	NA	TGTGCCAGCAGCTTGGAGGGAGGCACCTCCTACGAGCAGTACTTC	CASSLEGGTSYEQYF
NA	TRBV6-1	TRBJ1-5	NA	TGTGCCAGCAGTGTCCCAGACAATCAGCCCCAGCATTTT	CASSVPDNQPQHF
few	TRBV4-3	TRBJ1-4	TRBD1	TGCGCCAGCAGCCAAGAGCCGGGACCAGGGGGTGAAAAACTGTTTTTT	CASSQEPGPGGEKLFF
NA	TRBV4-2	TRBJ2-2	NA	TGTGCCAGCAGCCGGCCAGAGAGGGGGGAGCTGTTTTTT	CASSRPERGELFF
NA	TRBV15	TRBJ1-2	TRBD1	TGTGCCACCAGCAGAGAACAGGGGGCTTTTGATGGCTACACCTTC	CATSREQGAFDGYTF
NA	TRBV5-1	TRBJ1-1	TRBD1	TGCGCCAGCAGCCGTCGGACAGGGACCACTGAAGCTTTCTTT	CASSRRTGTTEAFF
NA	TRBV6-6	TRBJ1-1	TRBD1	TGTGCCAGCAGTACATCGGACAGGTTGAACACTGAAGCTTTCTTT	CASSTSDRLNTEAFF
NA	TRBV2	TRBJ2-5	NA	TGTGCCAGCAGTCGAAGGGGACTTGGAGGAGAGACCCAGTACTTC	CASSRRGLGGETQYF
NA	TRBV7-3	TRBJ2-3	NA	TGTGCCAGCAGCTTAGGCGGGCCGACAGATACGCAGTATTTT	CASSLGGPTDTQYF
NA	TRBV7-3	TRBJ2-2	TRBD2	TGTGCCAGCAGCTCGGTAGCGGGAGCCCACACCGGGGAGCTGTTTTTT	CASSSVAGAHTGELFF
few	TRBV9	TRBJ1-3	NA	TGTGCCAGCAGCCCGACGGACAGAATCTACTCTGGAAACACCATATATTTT	CASSPTDRIYSGNTIYF
NA	TRBV6-4	TRBJ1-1	TRBD1	TGTGCCAGCAAAACCCTCGGGACAGATAACACTGAAGCTTTCTTT	CASKTLGTDNTEAFF
few	TRBV18	TRBJ1-4	TRBD1	TGTGCCAGCTCACCCAGACAGGGAGATGAAAAACTGTTTTTT	CASSPRQGDEKLFF
NA	TRBV28	TRBJ1-1	NA	TGTGCCAGCAGTTCGGGACAAAAGAACACTGAAGCTTTCTTT	CASSSGQKNTEAFF
NA	TRBV20-1	TRBJ2-7	TRBD1	TGCAGTGCAAACGACAGGGGAGTTGGGTACTTC	CSANDRGVGYF
NA	TRBV6-5	TRBJ2-4	NA	TGTGCCAGCAGTTATAATGGAGGATGGGACATTCAGTACTTC	CASSYNGGWDIQYF
few	TRBV7-2	TRBJ2-7	TRBD2	TGTGCCAGCAGCTTAGCTCCGACTAGCGTTTCCTACGAGCAGTACTTC	CASSLAPTSVSYEQYF
NA	TRBV7-3	TRBJ1-3	NA	TGTGCCAGCAGCCCAGACTCCTCTGGAAACACCATATATTTT	CASSPDSSGNTIYF
NA	TRBV19	TRBJ2-2	NA	TGTGCCAGTAGTATTGGCGGGCCCGGGGAGCTGTTTTTT	CASSIGGPGELFF